This is a list of T cell receptor beta chains from one sample in a study of technical replicates of blood from several donors. Assay used: immunoSEQ multiplex PCR; TCRdb lists only in-frame clones, some missing. The table records approximately 87,000 clones, roughly 95% of them present only once. Sample: T cells isolated from PBMCs. The receptor set was obtained from a human donor in good health. Each CDR3 is given with its conserved first and last residue. The order of the fields is clone size, J gene, D gene, V gene, CDR3 protein, CDR3 DNA. D genes are given only for firm matches. Expanded clones are given a class, and other clones once, few, many or no size at all.

- TRBJ2-7 TRBD1 TRBV7-6 CASSLTTGRTEQYF TGTGCCAGCAGCTTGACGACAGGGCGGACCGAGCAGTACTTC
- TRBJ1-2 - TRBV6-5 CASRPTTGLNYGYTF TGTGCCAGCAGGCCAACTACAGGGTTGAACTATGGCTACACCTTC
- TRBJ2-1 - TRBV4-3 CASSSQRAGSYNEQFF TGCGCCAGCAGCTCTCAGCGGGCTGGCTCCTACAATGAGCAGTTCTTC
once TRBJ2-7 - TRBV19 CASSWGVYEQYF TGTGCCAGTAGTTGGGGGGTCTACGAGCAGTACTTC
- TRBJ2-5 TRBD2 TRBV6-5 CASTSGRGETQYF TGTGCCAGCACTAGCGGGAGAGGGGAGACCCAGTACTTC
- TRBJ1-3 TRBD1 TRBV4-1 CASSQDASRGTTIYF TGCGCCAGCAGCCAAGATGCGAGCAGGGGGACCACCATATATTTT
- TRBJ2-5 - TRBV6-1 CASSELGLYQETQYF TGTGCCAGCAGTGAGTTGGGGCTTTATCAAGAGACCCAGTACTTC
- TRBJ2-1 TRBD2 TRBV7-2 CASSFQGLAASYNEQFF TGTGCCAGCAGCTTCCAAGGACTAGCGGCCTCCTACAATGAGCAGTTCTTC
- TRBJ2-7 - TRBV6-6 CAILTEAPYEQYF TGTGCCATATTGACGGAGGCCCCCTACGAGCAGTACTTC
- TRBJ1-1 TRBD1 TRBV29-1 CSVEDERQGFEAFF TGCAGCGTTGAAGATGAGCGACAGGGTTTTGAAGCTTTCTTT
- TRBJ1-2 - TRBV6-5 CASSSFRDSTKYGYTF TGTGCCAGCAGTTCTTTCCGGGACTCAACGAAGTATGGCTACACCTTC
- TRBJ1-2 TRBD1 TRBV7-9 CASSLGDSYGYTF TGTGCCAGCAGCTTAGGGGACAGCTATGGCTACACCTTC
- TRBJ1-2 TRBD1 TRBV11-3 CASSLEDRTANYGYTF TGTGCCAGCAGCTTAGAGGACAGGACGGCGAACTATGGCTACACCTTC
- TRBJ2-1 TRBD2 TRBV19 CASSPQGLAGEYNEQFF TGTGCCAGTAGTCCCCAGGGACTAGCGGGAGAGTACAATGAGCAGTTCTTC
- TRBJ2-1 - TRBV4-2 CASSQQRDNEQFF TGTGCCAGCAGCCAACAGCGGGACAATGAGCAGTTCTTC
- TRBJ2-7 - TRBV27 CASHSKWEQYF TGTGCCAGCCATTCTAAATGGGAGCAGTACTTC
- TRBJ2-1 - TRBV28 CASSFPGEGWDEQFF TGTGCCAGCAGTTTTCCGGGGGAAGGTTGGGATGAGCAGTTCTTC
- TRBJ1-1 TRBD1 TRBV29-1 CSVAGQVRAEAFF TGCAGCGTCGCTGGACAGGTCCGAGCTGAAGCTTTCTTT
once TRBJ2-1 - TRBV21-1 CASSLFPPGLAAYNEQFF TGTGCCAGCAGCTTATTTCCTCCGGGACTAGCGGCCTACAATGAGCAGTTCTTC
- TRBJ2-3 - TRBV9 CASSQGPSTDTQYF TGTGCCAGCAGCCAGGGGCCCAGCACAGATACGCAGTATTTT
few TRBJ1-1 - TRBV2 CASTGYTEAFF TGTGCCAGCACGGGATACACTGAAGCTTTCTTT
once TRBJ2-6 - TRBV25-1 CASSEFGQTRSGANVLTF TGTGCCAGCAGTGAATTTGGACAGACACGCTCTGGGGCCAACGTCCTGACTTTC
- TRBJ2-1 TRBD1 TRBV13 CASSYRGWVNEQFF TGTGCCAGCAGCTACAGGGGTTGGGTCAATGAGCAGTTCTTC
- TRBJ1-5 - TRBV13 CASSLGGGTGNQPQHF TGTGCCAGCAGCCTAGGGGGGGGAACGGGCAATCAGCCCCAGCATTTT
- TRBJ2-1 TRBD1 TRBV9 CASSAGQGGRNEQFF TGTGCCAGCAGCGCCGGACAGGGAGGACGGAATGAGCAGTTCTTC
- TRBJ2-1 TRBD2 TRBV2 CASTRLAGGSEQFF TGTGCCAGCACCAGACTAGCGGGAGGGAGTGAGCAGTTCTTC
- TRBJ2-5 TRBD2 TRBV7-6 CASSPTAGEKTQYF TGTGCCAGCAGTCCAACAGCGGGGGAAAAGACCCAGTACTTC
few TRBJ1-1 - TRBV19 CASSIVPQGNTEAFF TGTGCCAGTAGTATAGTCCCACAGGGGAACACTGAAGCTTTCTTT